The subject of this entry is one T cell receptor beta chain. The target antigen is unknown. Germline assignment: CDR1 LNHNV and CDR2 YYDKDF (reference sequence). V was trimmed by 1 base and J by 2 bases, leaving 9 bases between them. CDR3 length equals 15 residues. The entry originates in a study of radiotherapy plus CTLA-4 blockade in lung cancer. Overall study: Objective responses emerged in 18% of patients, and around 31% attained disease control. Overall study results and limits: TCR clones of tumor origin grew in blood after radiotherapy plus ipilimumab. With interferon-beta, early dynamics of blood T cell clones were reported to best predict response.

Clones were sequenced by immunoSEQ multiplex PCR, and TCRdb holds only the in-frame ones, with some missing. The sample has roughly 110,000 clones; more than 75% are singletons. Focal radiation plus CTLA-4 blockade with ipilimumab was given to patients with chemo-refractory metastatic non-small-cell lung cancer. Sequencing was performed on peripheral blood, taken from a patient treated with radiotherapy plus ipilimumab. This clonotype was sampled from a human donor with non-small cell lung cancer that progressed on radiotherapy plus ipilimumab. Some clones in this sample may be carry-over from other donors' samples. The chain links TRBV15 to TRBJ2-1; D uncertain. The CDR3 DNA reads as TGTGCCACCAGCAGAGGACCAACAGCCTACAATGAGCAGTTCTTC. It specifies CATSRGPTAYNEQFF.